Listed below are T cell receptor beta chains from one sample, sequenced in a study of blood T cell repertoires in COVID-19. Method: immunoSEQ multiplex PCR; TCRdb's copy keeps in-frame clones and lacks some. The sample lists approximately 120,000 clones; approximately 85% were seen once. Material for sequencing was peripheral blood. The receptors come from a woman aged 80 or older with COVID-19, enrolled during active disease. The CDR3 runs from the conserved cysteine through the conserved F or W. A D gene is named only where the DNA matches it firmly. The size field is filled for only some rows; it gives once, few, many or a size class.

clone_size: -; j_call: TRBJ2-7; d_call: TRBD2; v_call: TRBV28; cdr3_aa: CASSSSRGVSYEQYF; cdr3_nt: TGTGCCAGCAGTTCCTCCCGGGGGGTCTCCTACGAGCAGTACTTC
clone_size: -; j_call: TRBJ2-7; d_call: TRBD2; v_call: TRBV28; cdr3_aa: CASSNTRGRSVSYEQYF; cdr3_nt: TGTGCCAGCAGTAATACCCGCGGGAGGTCAGTCTCCTACGAGCAGTACTTC
clone_size: -; j_call: TRBJ2-7; d_call: TRBD1; v_call: TRBV5-1; cdr3_aa: CASSYTGTGVEQYF; cdr3_nt: TGCGCCAGCAGCTACACCGGGACAGGGGTCGAGCAGTACTTC
clone_size: -; j_call: TRBJ1-1; d_call: TRBD1; v_call: TRBV5-1; cdr3_aa: CATGTGVVNTEAFF; cdr3_nt: TGCGCCACCGGGACAGGGGTGGTGAACACTGAAGCTTTCTTT
clone_size: -; j_call: TRBJ2-7; d_call: -; v_call: TRBV5-1; cdr3_aa: CASSLQGQSYEQYF; cdr3_nt: TGCGCCAGCAGCTTACAAGGACAGTCCTACGAGCAGTACTTC
clone_size: -; j_call: TRBJ2-5; d_call: -; v_call: TRBV3-1/TRBV3-2; cdr3_aa: CASSQFRAQETQYF; cdr3_nt: TGTGCCAGCAGCCAATTCAGGGCGCAAGAGACCCAGTACTTC
clone_size: -; j_call: TRBJ2-1; d_call: TRBD2; v_call: TRBV9; cdr3_aa: CASSGDVAGGVTNEQFF; cdr3_nt: TGTGCCAGCAGCGGAGACGTAGCGGGAGGGGTAACCAATGAGCAGTTCTTC
clone_size: once; j_call: TRBJ1-4; d_call: TRBD1; v_call: TRBV4-1; cdr3_aa: CASSQEGSWVRTGGEKLFF; cdr3_nt: TGCGCCAGCAGCCAAGAAGGGTCCTGGGTCAGGACAGGGGGCGAAAAACTGTTTTTT
clone_size: once; j_call: TRBJ2-7; d_call: TRBD2; v_call: TRBV9; cdr3_aa: CASSVSLAGAGEQYF; cdr3_nt: TGTGCCAGCAGCGTCAGTTTAGCGGGAGCGGGGGAGCAGTACTTC
clone_size: -; j_call: TRBJ2-5; d_call: TRBD2; v_call: TRBV24-1; cdr3_aa: CATSAGRAGRGETQYF; cdr3_nt: TGTGCCACCAGTGCCGGGAGGGCTGGTCGGGGAGAGACCCAGTACTTC
clone_size: -; j_call: TRBJ1-4; d_call: TRBD1; v_call: TRBV3-1/TRBV3-2; cdr3_aa: CASSQGTGVNEKLFF; cdr3_nt: TGTGCCAGCAGCCAAGGGACAGGAGTAAACGAAAAACTGTTTTTT
clone_size: once; j_call: TRBJ2-7; d_call: TRBD1; v_call: TRBV27; cdr3_aa: CASSPSRQGWNYEQYF; cdr3_nt: TGTGCCAGCAGTCCCTCCCGACAGGGGTGGAACTACGAGCAGTACTTC
clone_size: -; j_call: TRBJ2-5; d_call: -; v_call: TRBV6-2/TRBV6-3; cdr3_aa: CASSYGGAGKTQYF; cdr3_nt: TGTGCCAGCAGTTACGGGGGGGCAGGAAAGACCCAGTACTTC
clone_size: once; j_call: TRBJ2-3; d_call: TRBD2; v_call: TRBV10-3; cdr3_aa: CAISERGSSADTQYF; cdr3_nt: TGTGCCATCAGTGAACGCGGGAGTAGCGCAGATACGCAGTATTTT
clone_size: -; j_call: TRBJ2-3; d_call: -; v_call: TRBV4-1; cdr3_aa: CASSLPSPGRTDTQYF; cdr3_nt: TGCGCCAGCAGCCTACCAAGCCCGGGGAGGACAGATACGCAGTATTTT
clone_size: -; j_call: TRBJ1-2; d_call: -; v_call: TRBV19; cdr3_aa: CASSVQGRIYGYTF; cdr3_nt: TGTGCCAGTAGTGTGCAGGGTCGGATCTATGGCTACACCTTC
clone_size: once; j_call: TRBJ2-3; d_call: TRBD2; v_call: TRBV5-1; cdr3_aa: CASSLPTSGTADTQYF; cdr3_nt: TGCGCCAGCAGCCTGCCGACTAGCGGGACGGCAGATACGCAGTATTTT